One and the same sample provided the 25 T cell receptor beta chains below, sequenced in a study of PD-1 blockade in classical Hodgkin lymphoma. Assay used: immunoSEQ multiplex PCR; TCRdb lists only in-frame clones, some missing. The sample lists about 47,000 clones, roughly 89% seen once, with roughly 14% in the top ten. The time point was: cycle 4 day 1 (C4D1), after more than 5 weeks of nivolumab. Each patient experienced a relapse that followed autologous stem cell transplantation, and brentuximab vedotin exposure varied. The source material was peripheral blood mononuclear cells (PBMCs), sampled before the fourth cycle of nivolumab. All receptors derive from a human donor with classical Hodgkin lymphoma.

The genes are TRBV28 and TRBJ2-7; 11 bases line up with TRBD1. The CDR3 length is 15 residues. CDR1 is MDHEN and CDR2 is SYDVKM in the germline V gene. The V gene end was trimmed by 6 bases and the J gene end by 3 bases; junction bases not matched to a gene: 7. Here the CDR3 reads CASRAGTGGIYEQYF. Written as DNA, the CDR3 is TGTGCCAGCAGGGCCGGGACAGGGGGAATCTACGAGCAGTACTTC.

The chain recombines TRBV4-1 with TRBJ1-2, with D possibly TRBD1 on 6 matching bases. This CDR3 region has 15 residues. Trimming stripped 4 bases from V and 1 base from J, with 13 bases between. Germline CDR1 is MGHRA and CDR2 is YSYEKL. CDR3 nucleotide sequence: TGCGCCAGCAGCCCCGGACAGCAGATTAACTATGGCTACACCTTC. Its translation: CASSPGQQINYGYTF.

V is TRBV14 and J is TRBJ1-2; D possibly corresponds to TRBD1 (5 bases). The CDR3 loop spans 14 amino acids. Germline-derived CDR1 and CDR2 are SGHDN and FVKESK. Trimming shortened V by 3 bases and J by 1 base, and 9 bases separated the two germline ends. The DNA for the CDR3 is TGTGCCAGCAGCCAGGGGCCACTTAACTATGGCTACACCTTC. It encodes CASSQGPLNYGYTF.

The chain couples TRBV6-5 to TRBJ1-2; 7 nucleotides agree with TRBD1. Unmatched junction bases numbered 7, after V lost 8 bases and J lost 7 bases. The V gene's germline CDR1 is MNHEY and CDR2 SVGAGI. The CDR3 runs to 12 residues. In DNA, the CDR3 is TGTGCCAGCCAGACAGGGCGGTCTGGCTACACCTTC. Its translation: CASQTGRSGYTF.

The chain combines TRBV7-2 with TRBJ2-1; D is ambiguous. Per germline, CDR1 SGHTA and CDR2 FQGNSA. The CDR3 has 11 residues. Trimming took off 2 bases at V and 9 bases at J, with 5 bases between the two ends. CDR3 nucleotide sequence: TGTGCCAGCAGCTTAACGGTTGAGCAGTTCTTC. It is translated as CASSLTVEQFF.

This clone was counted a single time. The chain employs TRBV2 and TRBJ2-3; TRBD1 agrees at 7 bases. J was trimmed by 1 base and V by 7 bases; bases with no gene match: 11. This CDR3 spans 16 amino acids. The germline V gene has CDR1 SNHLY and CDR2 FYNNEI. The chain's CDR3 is CASKQGQGVRTDTQYF. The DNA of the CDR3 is TGTGCCAGCAAGCAGGGGCAGGGGGTCCGCACAGATACGCAGTATTTT.

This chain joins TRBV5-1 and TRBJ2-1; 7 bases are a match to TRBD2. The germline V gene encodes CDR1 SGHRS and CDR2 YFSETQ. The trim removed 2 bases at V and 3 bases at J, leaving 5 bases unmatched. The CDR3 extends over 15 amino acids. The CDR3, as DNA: TGCGCCAGCAGCTTTTGGGCTAGCGGCTACAATGAGCAGTTCTTC. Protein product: CASSFWASGYNEQFF.

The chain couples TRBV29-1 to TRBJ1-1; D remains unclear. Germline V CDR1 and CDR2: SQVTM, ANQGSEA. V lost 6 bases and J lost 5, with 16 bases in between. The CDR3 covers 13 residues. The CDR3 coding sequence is TGCAGCGTCCTCAGGATATTGGAAACTGAAGCTTTCTTT. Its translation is CSVLRILETEAFF.

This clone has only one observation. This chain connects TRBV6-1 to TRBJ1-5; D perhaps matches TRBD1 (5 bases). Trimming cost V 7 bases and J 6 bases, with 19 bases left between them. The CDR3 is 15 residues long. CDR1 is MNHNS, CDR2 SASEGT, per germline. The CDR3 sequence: CASTEDLGRGQPQHF. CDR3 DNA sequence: TGTGCCAGCACCGAAGATCTCGGTAGGGGTCAGCCCCAGCATTTT.

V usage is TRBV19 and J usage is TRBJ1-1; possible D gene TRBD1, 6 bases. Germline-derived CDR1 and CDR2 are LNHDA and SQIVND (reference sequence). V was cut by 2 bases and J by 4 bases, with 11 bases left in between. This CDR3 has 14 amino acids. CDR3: CASSIRGAGTEAFF. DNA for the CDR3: TGTGCCAGTAGTATACGGGGGGCGGGCACTGAAGCTTTCTTT.

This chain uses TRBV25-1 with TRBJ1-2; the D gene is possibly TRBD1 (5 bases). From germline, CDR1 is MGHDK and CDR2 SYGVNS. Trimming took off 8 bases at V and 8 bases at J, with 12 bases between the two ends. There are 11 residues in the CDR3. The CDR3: CASETEGGYTF. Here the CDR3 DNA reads TGTGCCAGCGAGACAGAGGGGGGCTACACCTTC.

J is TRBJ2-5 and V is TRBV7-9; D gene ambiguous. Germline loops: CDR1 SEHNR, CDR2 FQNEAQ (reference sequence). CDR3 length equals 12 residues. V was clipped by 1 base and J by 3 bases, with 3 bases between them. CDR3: CASSLGKETQYF. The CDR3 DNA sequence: TGTGCCAGCAGCTTAGGAAAAGAGACCCAGTACTTC.

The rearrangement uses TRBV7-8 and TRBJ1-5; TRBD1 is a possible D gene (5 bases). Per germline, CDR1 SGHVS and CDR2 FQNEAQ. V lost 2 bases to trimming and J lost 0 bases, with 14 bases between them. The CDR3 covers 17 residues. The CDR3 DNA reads TGTGCCAGCAGCTTAACTCGGACATTAAATAGCAATCAGCCCCAGCATTTT. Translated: CASSLTRTLNSNQPQHF.

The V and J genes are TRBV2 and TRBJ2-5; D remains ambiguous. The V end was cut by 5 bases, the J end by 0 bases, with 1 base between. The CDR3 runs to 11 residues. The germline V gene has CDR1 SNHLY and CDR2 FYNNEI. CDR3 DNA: TGTGCCAGCAGTTACCAAGAGACCCAGTACTTC. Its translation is CASSYQETQYF.

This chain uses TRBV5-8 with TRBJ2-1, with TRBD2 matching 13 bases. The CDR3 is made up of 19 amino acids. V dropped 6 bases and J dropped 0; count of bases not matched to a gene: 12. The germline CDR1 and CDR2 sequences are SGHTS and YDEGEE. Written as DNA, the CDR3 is TGTGCCAGCATCCCCCTGCGGACTAGCGGGAGTAGCTCCTACAATGAGCAGTTCTTC. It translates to CASIPLRTSGSSSYNEQFF. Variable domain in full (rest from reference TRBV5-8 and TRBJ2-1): EAGVTQSPTHLIKTRGQQATLRCSPISGHTSVYWYQQALGLGLQFLLWYDEGEERNRGNFPPRFSGRQFPNYSSELNVNALELEDSALYLCASIPLRTSGSSSYNEQFFGPGTRLTVL.

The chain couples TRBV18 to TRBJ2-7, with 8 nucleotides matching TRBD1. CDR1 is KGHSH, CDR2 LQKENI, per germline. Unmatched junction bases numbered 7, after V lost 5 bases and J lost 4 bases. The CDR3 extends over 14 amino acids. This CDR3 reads CASSSRDRRYEQYF. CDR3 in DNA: TGTGCCAGCTCAAGTCGGGACAGGAGGTACGAGCAGTACTTC.

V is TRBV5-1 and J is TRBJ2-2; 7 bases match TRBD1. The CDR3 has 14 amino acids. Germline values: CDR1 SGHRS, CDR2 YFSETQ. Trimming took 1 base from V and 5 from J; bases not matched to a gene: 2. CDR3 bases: TGCGCCAGCAGCTTGACGGGACAGACCGGGGAGCTGTTTTTT. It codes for CASSLTGQTGELFF. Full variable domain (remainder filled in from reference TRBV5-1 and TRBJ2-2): KAGVTQTPRYLIKTRGQQVTLSCSPISGHRSVSWYQQTPGQGLQFLFEYFSETQRNKGNFPGRFSGRQFSNSRSEMNVSTLELGDSALYLCASSLTGQTGELFFGEGSRLTVL.

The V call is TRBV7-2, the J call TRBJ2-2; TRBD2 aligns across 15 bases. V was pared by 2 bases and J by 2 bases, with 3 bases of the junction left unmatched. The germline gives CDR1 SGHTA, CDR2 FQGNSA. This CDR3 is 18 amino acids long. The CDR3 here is CASSLRGLAGGNTGELFF. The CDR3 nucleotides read TGTGCCAGCAGCTTAAGGGGACTAGCGGGAGGAAACACCGGGGAGCTGTTTTTT.

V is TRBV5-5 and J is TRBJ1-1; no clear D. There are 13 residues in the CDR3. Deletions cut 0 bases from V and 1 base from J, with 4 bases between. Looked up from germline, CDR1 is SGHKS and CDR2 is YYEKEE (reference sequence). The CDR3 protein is CASSLEGNTEAFF. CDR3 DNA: TGTGCCAGCAGCTTGGAGGGGAACACTGAAGCTTTCTTT.

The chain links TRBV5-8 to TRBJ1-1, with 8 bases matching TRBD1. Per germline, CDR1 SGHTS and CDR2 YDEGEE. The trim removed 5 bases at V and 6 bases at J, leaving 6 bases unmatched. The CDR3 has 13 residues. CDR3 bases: TGTGCCAGCAGTTCTAGACAGGGGCCTGAAGCTTTCTTT. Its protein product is CASSSRQGPEAFF.

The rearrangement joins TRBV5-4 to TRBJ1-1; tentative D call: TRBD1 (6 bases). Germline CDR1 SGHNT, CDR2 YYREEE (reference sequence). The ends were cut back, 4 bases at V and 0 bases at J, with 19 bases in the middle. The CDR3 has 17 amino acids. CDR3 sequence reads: CASSNGAGATMNTEAFF. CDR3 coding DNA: TGTGCCAGCAGCAATGGGGCAGGGGCCACAATGAACACTGAAGCTTTCTTT.

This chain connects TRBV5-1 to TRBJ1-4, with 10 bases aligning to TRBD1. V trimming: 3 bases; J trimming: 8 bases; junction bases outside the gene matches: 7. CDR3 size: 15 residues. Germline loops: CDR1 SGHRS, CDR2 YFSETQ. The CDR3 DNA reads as TGCGCCAGCAGCTCCGACAGGGGGCTAGGAGAAAAACTGTTTTTT. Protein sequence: CASSSDRGLGEKLFF.

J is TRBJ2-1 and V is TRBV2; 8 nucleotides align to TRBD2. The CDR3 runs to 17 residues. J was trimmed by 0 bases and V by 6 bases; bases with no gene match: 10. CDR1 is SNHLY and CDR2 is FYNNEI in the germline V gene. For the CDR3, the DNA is TGTGCCAGCAGCCACCAGCGGGAGAAAAACTCCTACAATGAGCAGTTCTTC. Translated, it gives CASSHQREKNSYNEQFF. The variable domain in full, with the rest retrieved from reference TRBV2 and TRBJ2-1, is EPEVTQTPSHQVTQMGQEVILRCVPISNHLYFYWYRQILGQKVEFLVSFYNNEISEKSEIFDDQFSVERPDGSNFTLKIRSTKLEDSAMYFCASSHQREKNSYNEQFFGPGTRLTVL.

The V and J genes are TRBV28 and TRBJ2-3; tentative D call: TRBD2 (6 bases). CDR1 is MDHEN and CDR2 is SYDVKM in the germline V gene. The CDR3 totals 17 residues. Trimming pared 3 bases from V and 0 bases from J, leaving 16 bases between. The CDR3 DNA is TGTGCCAGCAGTTTGATATCGTCGGGGGACAGCACAGATACGCAGTATTTT. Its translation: CASSLISSGDSTDTQYF.

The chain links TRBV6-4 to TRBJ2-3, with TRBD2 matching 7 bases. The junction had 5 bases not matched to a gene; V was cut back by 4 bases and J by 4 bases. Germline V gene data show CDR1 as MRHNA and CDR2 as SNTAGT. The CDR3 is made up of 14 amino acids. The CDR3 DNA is TGTGCCAGCAGTGGAGGCGGGAGTGCAGATACGCAGTATTTT. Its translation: CASSGGGSADTQYF.